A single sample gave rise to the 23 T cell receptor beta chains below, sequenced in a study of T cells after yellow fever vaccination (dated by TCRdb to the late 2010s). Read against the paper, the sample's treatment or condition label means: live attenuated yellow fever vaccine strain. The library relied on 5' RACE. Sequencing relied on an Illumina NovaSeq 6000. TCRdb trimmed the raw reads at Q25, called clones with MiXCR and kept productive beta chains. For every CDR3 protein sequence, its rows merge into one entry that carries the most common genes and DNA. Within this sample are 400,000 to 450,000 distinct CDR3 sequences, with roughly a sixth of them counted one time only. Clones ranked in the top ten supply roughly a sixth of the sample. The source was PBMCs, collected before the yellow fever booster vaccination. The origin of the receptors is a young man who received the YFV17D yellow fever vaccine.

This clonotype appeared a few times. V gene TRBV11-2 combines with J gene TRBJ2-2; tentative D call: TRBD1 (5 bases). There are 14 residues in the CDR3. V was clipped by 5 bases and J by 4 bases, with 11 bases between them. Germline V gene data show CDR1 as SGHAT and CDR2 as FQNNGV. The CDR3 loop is CASSPTQATGELFF. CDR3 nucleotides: TGTGCCAGCAGCCCTACACAGGCCACCGGGGAGCTGTTTTTT. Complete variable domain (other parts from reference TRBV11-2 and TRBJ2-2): EAGVAQSPRYKIIEKRQSVAFWCNPISGHATLYWYQQILGQGPKLLIQFQNNGVVDDSQLPKDRFSAERLKGVDSTLKIQPAKLEDSAVYLCASSPTQATGELFFGEGSRLTVL.

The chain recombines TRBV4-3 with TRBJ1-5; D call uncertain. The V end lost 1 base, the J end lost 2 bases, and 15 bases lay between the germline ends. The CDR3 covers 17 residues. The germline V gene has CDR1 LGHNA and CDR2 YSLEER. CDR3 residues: CASSQGSNLEGNQPQHF. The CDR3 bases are TGCGCCAGCAGCCAAGGATCAAATCTCGAGGGCAATCAGCCCCAGCATTTT.

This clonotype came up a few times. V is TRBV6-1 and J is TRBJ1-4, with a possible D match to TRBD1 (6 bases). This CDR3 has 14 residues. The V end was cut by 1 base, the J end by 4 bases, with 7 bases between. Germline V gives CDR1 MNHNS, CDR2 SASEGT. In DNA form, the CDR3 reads TGTGCCAGCAGTGAAGGGACAGATAATGAAAAACTGTTTTTT. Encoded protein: CASSEGTDNEKLFF.

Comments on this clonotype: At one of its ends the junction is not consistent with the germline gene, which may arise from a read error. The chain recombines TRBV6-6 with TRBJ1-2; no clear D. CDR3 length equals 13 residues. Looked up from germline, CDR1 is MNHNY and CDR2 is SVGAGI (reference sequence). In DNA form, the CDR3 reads TGTGCCAGCAGTTATGGCGGAAACTATGGCTGCACCTTC. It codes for CASSYGGNYGCTF.

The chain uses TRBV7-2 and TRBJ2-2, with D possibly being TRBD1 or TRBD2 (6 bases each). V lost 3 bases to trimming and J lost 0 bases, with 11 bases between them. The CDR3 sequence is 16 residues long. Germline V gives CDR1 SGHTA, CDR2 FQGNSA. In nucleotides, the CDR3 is TGTGCCAGCAGCTTTAGGGGGGACACGAACACCGGGGAGCTGTTTTTT. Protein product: CASSFRGDTNTGELFF.

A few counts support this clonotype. The CDR3 region has the DNA TGTGCCAGCAGTTTCACGGGACGGCAGAATGAGCAGTTCTTC. Translated: CASSFTGRQNEQFF. The gene calls are TRBV27 and TRBJ2-1, with D perhaps being TRBD1 or TRBD2 (5 bases each). V shed 3 bases and J shed 7 bases, with 13 bases lying between them. The CDR3 has 14 amino acids. Germline V gives CDR1 MNHEY, CDR2 SMNVEV (reference sequence).

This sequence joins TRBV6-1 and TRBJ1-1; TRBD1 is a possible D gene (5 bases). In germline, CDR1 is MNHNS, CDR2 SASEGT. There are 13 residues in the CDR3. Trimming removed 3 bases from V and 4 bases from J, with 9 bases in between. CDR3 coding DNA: TGTGCCAGCAGTGAGAGGGGTAGCACTGAAGCTTTCTTT. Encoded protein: CASSERGSTEAFF.

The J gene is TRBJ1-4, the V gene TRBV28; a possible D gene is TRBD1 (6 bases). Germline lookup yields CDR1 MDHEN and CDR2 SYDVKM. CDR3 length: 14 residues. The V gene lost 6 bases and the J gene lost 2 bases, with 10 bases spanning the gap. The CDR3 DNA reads TGTGCCAGCAGGCAAGGGGGGACTAATGAAAAACTGTTTTTT. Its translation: CASRQGGTNEKLFF.

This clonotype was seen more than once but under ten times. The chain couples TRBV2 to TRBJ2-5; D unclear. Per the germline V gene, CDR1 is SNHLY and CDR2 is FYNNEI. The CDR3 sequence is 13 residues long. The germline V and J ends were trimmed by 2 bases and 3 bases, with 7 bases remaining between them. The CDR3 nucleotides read TGTGCCAGCAGTGAACGGAGAAAAGAGACCCAGTACTTC. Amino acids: CASSERRKETQYF.

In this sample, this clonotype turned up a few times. The CDR3 DNA sequence: TGTGCCAGCAGTTACTCGAAGGGACTAGCGACAGATACGCAGTATTTT. Translated: CASSYSKGLATDTQYF. This sequence joins TRBV6-2 or TRBV6-3 and TRBJ2-3; TRBD2 agrees at 10 bases. Germline trimming cut 0 bases from V and 3 bases from J; bases unmatched to any gene: 3. This CDR3 comprises 16 residues. Germline-derived CDR1 and CDR2 are MNHEY and SVGEGT.

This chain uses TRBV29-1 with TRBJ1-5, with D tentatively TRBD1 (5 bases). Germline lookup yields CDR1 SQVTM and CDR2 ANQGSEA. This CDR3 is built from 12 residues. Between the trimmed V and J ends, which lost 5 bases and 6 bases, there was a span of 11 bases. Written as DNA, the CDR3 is TGCAGCGTTAGGTGGGGGACTCAGCCCCAGCATTTT. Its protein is CSVRWGTQPQHF.

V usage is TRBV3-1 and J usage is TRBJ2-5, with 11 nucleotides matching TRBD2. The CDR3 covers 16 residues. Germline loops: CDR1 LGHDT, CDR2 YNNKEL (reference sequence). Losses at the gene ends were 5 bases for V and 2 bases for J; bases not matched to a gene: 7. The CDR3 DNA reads TGTGCCAGCAGCGTGGGACTAGCGGAGACTCAAGAGACCCAGTACTTC. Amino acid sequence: CASSVGLAETQETQYF.

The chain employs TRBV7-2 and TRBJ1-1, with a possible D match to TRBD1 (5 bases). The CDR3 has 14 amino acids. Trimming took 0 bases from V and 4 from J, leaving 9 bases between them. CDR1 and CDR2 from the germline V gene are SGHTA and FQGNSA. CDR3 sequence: CASSLALGRTEAFF. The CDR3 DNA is TGTGCCAGCAGCTTAGCGCTGGGACGCACTGAAGCTTTCTTT.

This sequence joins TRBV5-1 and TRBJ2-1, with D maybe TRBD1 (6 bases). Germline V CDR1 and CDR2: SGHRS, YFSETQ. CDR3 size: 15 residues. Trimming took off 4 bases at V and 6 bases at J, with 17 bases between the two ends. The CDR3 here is CASSGPGTKGNEQFF. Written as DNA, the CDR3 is TGCGCCAGCAGCGGCCCCGGGACAAAGGGCAATGAGCAGTTCTTC.

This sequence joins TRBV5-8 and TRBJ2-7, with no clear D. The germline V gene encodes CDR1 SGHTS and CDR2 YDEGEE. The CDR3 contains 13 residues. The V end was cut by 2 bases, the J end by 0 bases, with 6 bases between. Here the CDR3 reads CASSLQSSYEQYV. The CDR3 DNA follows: TGTGCCAGCAGCTTACAGAGCTCCTACGAGCAGTACGTC.

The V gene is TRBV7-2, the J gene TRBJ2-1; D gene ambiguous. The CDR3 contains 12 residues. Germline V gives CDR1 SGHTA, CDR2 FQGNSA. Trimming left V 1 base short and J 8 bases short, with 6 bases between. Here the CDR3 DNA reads TGTGCCAGCAGCTTAGTATTACATGAGCAGTTCTTC. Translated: CASSLVLHEQFF.

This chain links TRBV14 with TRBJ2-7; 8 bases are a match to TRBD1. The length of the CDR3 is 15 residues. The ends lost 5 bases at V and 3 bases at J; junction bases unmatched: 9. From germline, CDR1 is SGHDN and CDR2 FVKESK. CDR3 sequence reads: CASSFSPGTGYEQYF. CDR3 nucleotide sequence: TGTGCCAGCAGCTTCAGTCCCGGGACAGGCTACGAGCAGTACTTC.

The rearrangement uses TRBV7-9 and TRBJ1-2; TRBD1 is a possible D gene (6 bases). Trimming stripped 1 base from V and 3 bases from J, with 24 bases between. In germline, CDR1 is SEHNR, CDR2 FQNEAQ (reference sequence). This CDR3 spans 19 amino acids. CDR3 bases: TGTGCCAGCAGCTTAGTCATTACTTCAGTTCCCGGGACACACTATGGCTACACCTTC. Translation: CASSLVITSVPGTHYGYTF.

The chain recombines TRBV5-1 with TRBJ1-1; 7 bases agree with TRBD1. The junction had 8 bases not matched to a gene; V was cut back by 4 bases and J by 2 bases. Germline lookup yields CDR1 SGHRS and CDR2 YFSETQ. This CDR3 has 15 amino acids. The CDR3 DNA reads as TGCGCCAGCAGCACCGCGACAGGGTTAAACACTGAAGCTTTCTTT. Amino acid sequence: CASSTATGLNTEAFF. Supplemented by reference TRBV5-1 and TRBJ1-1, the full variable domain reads KAGVTQTPRYLIKTRGQQVTLSCSPISGHRSVSWYQQTPGQGLQFLFEYFSETQRNKGNFPGRFSGRQFSNSRSEMNVSTLELGDSALYLCASSTATGLNTEAFFGQGTRLTVV.

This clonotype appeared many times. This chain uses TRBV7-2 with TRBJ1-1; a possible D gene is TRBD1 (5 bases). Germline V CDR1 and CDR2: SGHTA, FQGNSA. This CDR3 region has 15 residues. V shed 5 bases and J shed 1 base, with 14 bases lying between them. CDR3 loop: CASSLTGTANTEAFF. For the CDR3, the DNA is TGTGCCAGCAGCCTTACCGGGACTGCGAACACTGAAGCTTTCTTT.

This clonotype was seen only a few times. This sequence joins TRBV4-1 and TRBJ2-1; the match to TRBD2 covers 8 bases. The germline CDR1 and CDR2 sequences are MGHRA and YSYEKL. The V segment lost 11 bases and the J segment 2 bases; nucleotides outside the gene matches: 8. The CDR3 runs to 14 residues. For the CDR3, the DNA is TGCGCCGGCGGCCGGGGGGGTGCCTACAATGAGCAGTTCTTC. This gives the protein CAGGRGGAYNEQFF.

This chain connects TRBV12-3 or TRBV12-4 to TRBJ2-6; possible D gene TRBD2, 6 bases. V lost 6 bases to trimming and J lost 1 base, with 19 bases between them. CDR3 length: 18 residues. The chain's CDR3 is CASSRFRDSMSGANVLTF. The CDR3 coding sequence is TGTGCCAGCAGCCGCTTCCGGGACTCAATGTCTGGGGCCAACGTCCTGACTTTC.

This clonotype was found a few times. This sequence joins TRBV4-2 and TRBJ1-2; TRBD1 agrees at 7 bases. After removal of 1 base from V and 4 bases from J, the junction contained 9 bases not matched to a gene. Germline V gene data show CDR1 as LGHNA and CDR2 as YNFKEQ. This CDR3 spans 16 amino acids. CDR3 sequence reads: CASSQVLGTGAYGYTF. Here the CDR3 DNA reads TGTGCCAGCAGCCAAGTATTGGGAACAGGGGCCTATGGCTACACCTTC.